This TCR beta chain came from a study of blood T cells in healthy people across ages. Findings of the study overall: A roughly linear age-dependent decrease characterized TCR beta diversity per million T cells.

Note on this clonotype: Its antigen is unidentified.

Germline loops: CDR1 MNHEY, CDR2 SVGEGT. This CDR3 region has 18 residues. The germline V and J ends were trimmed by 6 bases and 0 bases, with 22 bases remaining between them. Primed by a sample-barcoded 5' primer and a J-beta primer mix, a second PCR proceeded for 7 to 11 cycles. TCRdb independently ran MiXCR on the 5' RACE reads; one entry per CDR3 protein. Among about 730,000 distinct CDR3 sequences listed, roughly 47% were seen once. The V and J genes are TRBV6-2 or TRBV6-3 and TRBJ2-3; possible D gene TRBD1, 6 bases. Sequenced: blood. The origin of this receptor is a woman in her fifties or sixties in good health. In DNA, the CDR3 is TGTGCCAGCAGACGCCAAGGACAGACCCGGTCTAGCACAGATACGCAGTATTTT. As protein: CASRRQGQTRSSTDTQYF.